A selection of T cell receptor beta chains follows, all from one sample in a study of shared clonotypes between healthy human individuals. Only in-frame clones appear in the TCRdb table, and some are missing; sequencing was by immunoSEQ multiplex PCR. The sample has 650,000 to 800,000 clones, around 70% seen once; the top ten hold under 2%. Sequences were obtained from memory CD4+ T cells sorted from blood. These receptors were taken from a woman under 40 in good health. Each CDR3 is given without its conserved first and last residue. The order of the fields is J gene, V gene, D gene, CDR3 protein. D genes are given only for firm matches.

j_gene: TRBJ2-3
v_gene: TRBV19
d_gene: NA
CDR3aa: ASSITGWDTQY

j_gene: TRBJ1-2
v_gene: TRBV5-1
d_gene: NA
CDR3aa: ASSLSRGGYT

j_gene: TRBJ2-7
v_gene: TRBV30
d_gene: TRBD1
CDR3aa: AWSYRAQGSEQY

j_gene: TRBJ2-5
v_gene: TRBV11-2
d_gene: NA
CDR3aa: ASSFGWEPRSETQY

j_gene: TRBJ2-7
v_gene: TRBV6-1
d_gene: NA
CDR3aa: ASSVPAPTYEQY

j_gene: TRBJ2-4
v_gene: TRBV5-1
d_gene: TRBD1
CDR3aa: ASSLNPTGDIQY

j_gene: TRBJ1-4
v_gene: TRBV18
d_gene: NA
CDR3aa: ASSPFPVRGGEKLF

j_gene: TRBJ2-1
v_gene: TRBV20-1
d_gene: TRBD2
CDR3aa: SAALREGTF

j_gene: TRBJ2-5
v_gene: TRBV19
d_gene: TRBD2
CDR3aa: ASSPGGWTGETQY

j_gene: TRBJ2-7
v_gene: TRBV5-4
d_gene: NA
CDR3aa: ASSPGPGPSAYEQY

j_gene: TRBJ2-2
v_gene: TRBV6-6
d_gene: NA
CDR3aa: ASKMNTGELF

j_gene: TRBJ1-5
v_gene: TRBV5-1
d_gene: NA
CDR3aa: ASSLDGNQPQH

j_gene: TRBJ2-5
v_gene: TRBV5-6
d_gene: NA
CDR3aa: ASSNTGRQTQY

j_gene: TRBJ2-5
v_gene: TRBV2
d_gene: TRBD2
CDR3aa: ASSESLAGGLETQY

j_gene: TRBJ1-5
v_gene: TRBV6-1
d_gene: TRBD1
CDR3aa: ASSEGAGGNQPQH

j_gene: TRBJ2-7
v_gene: TRBV7-8
d_gene: TRBD2
CDR3aa: ASSIFGTSTHEQY

j_gene: TRBJ2-2
v_gene: TRBV13
d_gene: TRBD2
CDR3aa: ASSLYGTSGRYSGELF

j_gene: TRBJ2-1
v_gene: TRBV28
d_gene: TRBD2
CDR3aa: ASSLGLEALSSYNEQF

j_gene: TRBJ2-1
v_gene: TRBV7-9
d_gene: TRBD2
CDR3aa: ASSRGTSGGSSEQF

j_gene: TRBJ1-3
v_gene: TRBV15
d_gene: NA
CDR3aa: ATSRDFGSGNTIY

j_gene: TRBJ1-5
v_gene: TRBV18
d_gene: TRBD1
CDR3aa: ASSPDRTSNQPQH

j_gene: TRBJ2-3
v_gene: TRBV27
d_gene: TRBD2
CDR3aa: ASSRTWTSGRSDTQY

j_gene: TRBJ1-2
v_gene: TRBV28
d_gene: NA
CDR3aa: ASRLESLGYT

j_gene: TRBJ2-6
v_gene: TRBV9
d_gene: TRBD1
CDR3aa: ASSVAGGPSGANVLT

j_gene: TRBJ2-7
v_gene: TRBV2
d_gene: TRBD2
CDR3aa: ASSHGLAGAKGYEQY

j_gene: TRBJ1-1
v_gene: TRBV10-3
d_gene: NA
CDR3aa: AIRQGNTEAF

j_gene: TRBJ2-1
v_gene: TRBV5-1
d_gene: TRBD2
CDR3aa: ASSPGTSGTIEQF

j_gene: TRBJ2-7
v_gene: TRBV5-1
d_gene: NA
CDR3aa: ASSSTYEQY

j_gene: TRBJ2-1
v_gene: TRBV21-1
d_gene: NA
CDR3aa: ASILRDNEQF

j_gene: TRBJ1-4
v_gene: TRBV4-1
d_gene: NA
CDR3aa: ASSQDVKKLF

j_gene: TRBJ2-7
v_gene: TRBV28
d_gene: TRBD1
CDR3aa: ATRDRGLSYEQY

j_gene: TRBJ1-4
v_gene: TRBV20-1
d_gene: NA
CDR3aa: SANRNEKLF

j_gene: TRBJ2-3
v_gene: TRBV27
d_gene: TRBD1
CDR3aa: ASSWLGDSSDTDTQY

j_gene: TRBJ2-1
v_gene: TRBV11-2
d_gene: TRBD1
CDR3aa: ASSLGTGVDNEQF

j_gene: TRBJ2-2
v_gene: TRBV6-6
d_gene: NA
CDR3aa: ASSLRTGLGELF

j_gene: TRBJ1-5
v_gene: TRBV18
d_gene: NA
CDR3aa: ASSPPAGSNGNQPQH

j_gene: TRBJ2-2
v_gene: TRBV7-2
d_gene: NA
CDR3aa: ASSLAFSSAGELF

j_gene: TRBJ2-2
v_gene: TRBV28
d_gene: TRBD2
CDR3aa: ASSAPLSWREEWTGELF

j_gene: TRBJ2-7
v_gene: TRBV28
d_gene: TRBD1
CDR3aa: ASSTGAATYEQY

j_gene: TRBJ1-5
v_gene: TRBV6-1
d_gene: NA
CDR3aa: ASSDQPPVGQPQH

j_gene: TRBJ1-5
v_gene: TRBV18
d_gene: NA
CDR3aa: ASSRGDSNQPQH

j_gene: TRBJ2-3
v_gene: TRBV25-1
d_gene: NA
CDR3aa: ASSGSQGSSSTDTQY

j_gene: TRBJ2-2
v_gene: TRBV18
d_gene: TRBD2
CDR3aa: ASSPPGTSNTGELF

j_gene: TRBJ2-2
v_gene: TRBV5-1
d_gene: TRBD2
CDR3aa: ASSLAELAGGPGELF